The clone carrying this T cell receptor (beta chain) was seen a few times. This specimen belongs to a study of T cell repertoires in cytomegalovirus infection. TCRdb passed the reads through MiXCR, listing each CDR3 protein once. The sample has roughly 250,000 distinct CDR3 sequences, approximately 22% seen once; the top ten hold around a sixth. J lost 2 bases, V lost 0 bases, and 7 bases had no gene match. CDR3 length: 16 amino acids. The germline V gene has CDR1 LGHNA and CDR2 YNFKEQ. The rearrangement links TRBV4-2 to TRBJ2-7, with 7 positions matching TRBD1. Sequenced: CD8+ T cells from PBMCs. The receptor's source is a human donor in good health (CMV status not recorded). Some clones in this sample may be carry-over from other donors' samples. The CDR3 region is CASSQEATGNPYEQYF. The CDR3, as DNA: TGTGCCAGCAGCCAAGAGGCGACAGGGAATCCCTACGAGCAGTACTTC.